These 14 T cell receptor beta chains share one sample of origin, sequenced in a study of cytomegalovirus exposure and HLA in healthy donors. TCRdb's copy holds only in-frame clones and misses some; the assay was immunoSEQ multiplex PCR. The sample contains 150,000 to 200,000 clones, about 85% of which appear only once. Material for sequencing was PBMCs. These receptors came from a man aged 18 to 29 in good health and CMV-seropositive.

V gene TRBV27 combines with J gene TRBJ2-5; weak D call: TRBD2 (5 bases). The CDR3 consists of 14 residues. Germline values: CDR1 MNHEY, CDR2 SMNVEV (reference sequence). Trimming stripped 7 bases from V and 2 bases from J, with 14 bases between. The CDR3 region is CASIASGSQETQYF. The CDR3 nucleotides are TGTGCCAGCATAGCAAGCGGATCTCAAGAGACCCAGTACTTC.

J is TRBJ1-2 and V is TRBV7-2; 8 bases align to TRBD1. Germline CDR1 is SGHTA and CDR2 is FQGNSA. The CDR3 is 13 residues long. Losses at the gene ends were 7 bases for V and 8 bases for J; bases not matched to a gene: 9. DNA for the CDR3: TGTGCCAGCATCACGGACAGGGCTGGAGGCTACACCTTC. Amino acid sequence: CASITDRAGGYTF.

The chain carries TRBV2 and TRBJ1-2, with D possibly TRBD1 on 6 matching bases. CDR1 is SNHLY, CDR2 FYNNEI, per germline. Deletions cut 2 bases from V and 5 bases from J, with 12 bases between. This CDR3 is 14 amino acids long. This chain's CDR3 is CASSEQGSHYGYTF. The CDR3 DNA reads TGTGCCAGCAGTGAACAGGGGTCCCATTATGGCTACACCTTC.

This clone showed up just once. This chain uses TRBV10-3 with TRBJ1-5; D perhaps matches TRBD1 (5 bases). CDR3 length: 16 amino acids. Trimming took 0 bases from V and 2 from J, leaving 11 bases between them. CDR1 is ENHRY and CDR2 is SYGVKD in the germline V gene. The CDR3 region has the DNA TGTGCCATCAGTGAGTCGGTCGGGGGGGGCAATCAGCCCCAGCATTTT. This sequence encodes CAISESVGGGNQPQHF.

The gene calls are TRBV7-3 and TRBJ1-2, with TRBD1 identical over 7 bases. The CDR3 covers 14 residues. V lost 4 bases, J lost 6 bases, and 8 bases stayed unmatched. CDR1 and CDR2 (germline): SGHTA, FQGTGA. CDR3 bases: TGTGCCAGCAGCTCTCCGGGGGACAGTGATGGCTACACCTTC. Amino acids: CASSSPGDSDGYTF.

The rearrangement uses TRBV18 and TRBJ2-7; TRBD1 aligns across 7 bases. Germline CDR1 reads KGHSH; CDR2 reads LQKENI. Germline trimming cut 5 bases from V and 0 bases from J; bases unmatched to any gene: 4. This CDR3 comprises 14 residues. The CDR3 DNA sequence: TGTGCCAGCTCATTGGACAGGCTCTCCTACGAGCAGTACTTC. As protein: CASSLDRLSYEQYF. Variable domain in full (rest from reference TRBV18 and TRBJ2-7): NAGVMQNPRHLVRRRGQEARLRCSPMKGHSHVYWYRQLPEEGLKFMVYLQKENIIDESGMPKERFSAEFPKEGPSILRIQQVVRGDSAAYFCASSLDRLSYEQYFGPGTRLTVT.

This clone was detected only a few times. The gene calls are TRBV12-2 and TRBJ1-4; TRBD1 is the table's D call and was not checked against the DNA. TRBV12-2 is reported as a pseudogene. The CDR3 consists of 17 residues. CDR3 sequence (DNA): TGTGCAAGTCGCTTAGCGCACCTGAAAGGGGTCGGTGAAAAACTGTTTTTT. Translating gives CASRLAHLKGVGEKLFF.

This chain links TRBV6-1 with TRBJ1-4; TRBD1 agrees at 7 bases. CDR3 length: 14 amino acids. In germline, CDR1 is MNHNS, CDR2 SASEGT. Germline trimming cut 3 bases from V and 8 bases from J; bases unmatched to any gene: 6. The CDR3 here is CASSDPDRREKLFF. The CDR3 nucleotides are TGTGCCAGCAGTGACCCGGACAGGCGGGAAAAACTGTTTTTT.

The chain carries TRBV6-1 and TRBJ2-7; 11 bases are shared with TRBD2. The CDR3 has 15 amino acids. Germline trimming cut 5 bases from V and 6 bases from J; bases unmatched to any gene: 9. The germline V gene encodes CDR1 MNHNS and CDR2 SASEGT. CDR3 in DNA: TGTGCCAGCAGTTTTGATAGCGGGAGGGCCGGCGAGCAGTACTTC. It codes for CASSFDSGRAGEQYF.

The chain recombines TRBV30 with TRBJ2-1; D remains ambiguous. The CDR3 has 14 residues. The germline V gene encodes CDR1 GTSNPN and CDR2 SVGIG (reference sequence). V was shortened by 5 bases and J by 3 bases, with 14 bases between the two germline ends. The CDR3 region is CAWQPSAFYNEQFF. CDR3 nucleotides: TGTGCCTGGCAACCCAGTGCCTTCTACAATGAGCAGTTCTTC.

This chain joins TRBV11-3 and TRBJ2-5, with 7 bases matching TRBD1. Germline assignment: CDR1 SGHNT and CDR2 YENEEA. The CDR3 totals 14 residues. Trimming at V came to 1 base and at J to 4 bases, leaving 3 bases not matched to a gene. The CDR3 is CASSLVGQSETQYF. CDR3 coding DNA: TGTGCCAGCAGCTTAGTGGGACAGTCAGAGACCCAGTACTTC.

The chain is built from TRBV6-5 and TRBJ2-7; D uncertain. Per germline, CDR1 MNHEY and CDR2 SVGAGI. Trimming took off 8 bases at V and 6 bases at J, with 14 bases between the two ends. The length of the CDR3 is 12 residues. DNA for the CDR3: TGTGCCAGCGGGCCAAACGTTCTCGAGCAGTACTTC. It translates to CASGPNVLEQYF.

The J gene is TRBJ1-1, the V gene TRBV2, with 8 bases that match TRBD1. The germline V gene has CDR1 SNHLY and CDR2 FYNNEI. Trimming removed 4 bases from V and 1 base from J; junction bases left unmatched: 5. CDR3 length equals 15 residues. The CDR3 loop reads CASSAWTGKNTEAFF. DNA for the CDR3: TGTGCCAGCAGTGCCTGGACAGGGAAGAACACTGAAGCTTTCTTT.

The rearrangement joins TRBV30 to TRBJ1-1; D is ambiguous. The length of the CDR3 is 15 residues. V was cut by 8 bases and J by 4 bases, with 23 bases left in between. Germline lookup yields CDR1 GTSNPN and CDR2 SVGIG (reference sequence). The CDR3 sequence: CATLPRFGRGTEAFF. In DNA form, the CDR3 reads TGTGCCACCCTTCCCCGTTTCGGACGGGGCACTGAAGCTTTCTTT.